This TCR beta chain was obtained from a study of shared clonotypes between healthy human individuals. Sequencing used immunoSEQ multiplex PCR; TCRdb keeps in-frame clones, though not all of them. The sample yields roughly 1.4 million clones, about 98.5% seen once. This clone was observed once. The antigen remains unidentified. Study-wide findings and caveats: The sharing of 5% to 6.5% of naive CD4 clonotypes was seen across a handful of donors.

This CDR3 region has 15 residues. The ends were cut back, 6 bases at V and 0 bases at J, with 14 bases in the middle. From germline, CDR1 is MDHEN and CDR2 SYDVKM. The sample comprised naive CD4+ T cells sorted from blood. The subset denotes: CD45RA+ positively selected. The V and J genes are TRBV28 and TRBJ1-2; D ambiguous. This receptor was identified in a man younger than 40 in good health. DNA for the CDR3: TGTGCCAGCAGGGCAGCGAGACTAGCTAACTATGGCTACACCTTC. Translating it yields CASRAARLANYGYTF.